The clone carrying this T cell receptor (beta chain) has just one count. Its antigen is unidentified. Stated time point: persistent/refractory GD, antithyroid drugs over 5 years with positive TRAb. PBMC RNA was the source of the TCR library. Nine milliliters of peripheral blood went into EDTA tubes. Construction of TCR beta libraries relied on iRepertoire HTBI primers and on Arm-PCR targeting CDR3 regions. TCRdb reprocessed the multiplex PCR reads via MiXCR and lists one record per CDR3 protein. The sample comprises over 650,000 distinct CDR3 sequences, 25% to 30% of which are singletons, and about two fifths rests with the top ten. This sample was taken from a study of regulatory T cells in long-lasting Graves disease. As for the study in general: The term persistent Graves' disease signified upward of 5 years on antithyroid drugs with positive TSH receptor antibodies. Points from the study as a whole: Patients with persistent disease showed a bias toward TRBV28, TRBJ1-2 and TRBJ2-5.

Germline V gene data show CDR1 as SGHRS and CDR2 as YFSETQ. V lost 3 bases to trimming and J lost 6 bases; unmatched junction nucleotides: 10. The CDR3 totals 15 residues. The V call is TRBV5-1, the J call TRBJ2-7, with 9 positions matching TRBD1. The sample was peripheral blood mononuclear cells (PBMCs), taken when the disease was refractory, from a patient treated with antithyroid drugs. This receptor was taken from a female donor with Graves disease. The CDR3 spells CASSSLQGQGREQYF. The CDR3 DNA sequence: TGCGCCAGCAGCTCGCTCCAGGGACAGGGACGCGAGCAGTACTTC. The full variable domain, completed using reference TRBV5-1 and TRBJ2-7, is KAGVTQTPRYLIKTRGQQVTLSCSPISGHRSVSWYQQTPGQGLQFLFEYFSETQRNKGNFPGRFSGRQFSNSRSEMNVSTLELGDSALYLCASSSLQGQGREQYFGPGTRLTVT.